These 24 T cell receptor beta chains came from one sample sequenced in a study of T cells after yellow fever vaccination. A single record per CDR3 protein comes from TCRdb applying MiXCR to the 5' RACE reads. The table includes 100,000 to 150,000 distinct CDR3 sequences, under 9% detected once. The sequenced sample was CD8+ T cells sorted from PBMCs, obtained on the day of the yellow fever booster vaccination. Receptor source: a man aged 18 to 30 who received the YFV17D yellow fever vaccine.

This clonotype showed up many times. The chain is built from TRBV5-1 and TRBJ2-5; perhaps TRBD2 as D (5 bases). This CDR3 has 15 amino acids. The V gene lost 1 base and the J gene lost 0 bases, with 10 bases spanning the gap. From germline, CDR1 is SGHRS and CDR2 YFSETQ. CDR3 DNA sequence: TGCGCCAGCAGCTTGCTAGCCCCAAACCAAGAGACCCAGTACTTC. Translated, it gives CASSLLAPNQETQYF. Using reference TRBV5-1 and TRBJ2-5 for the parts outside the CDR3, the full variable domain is KAGVTQTPRYLIKTRGQQVTLSCSPISGHRSVSWYQQTPGQGLQFLFEYFSETQRNKGNFPGRFSGRQFSNSRSEMNVSTLELGDSALYLCASSLLAPNQETQYFGPGTRLLVL.

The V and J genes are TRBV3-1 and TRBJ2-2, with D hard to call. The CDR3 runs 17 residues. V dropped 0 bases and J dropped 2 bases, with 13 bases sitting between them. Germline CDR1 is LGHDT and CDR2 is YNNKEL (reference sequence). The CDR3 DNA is TGTGCCAGCAGCCAAGAAAGAAAAGTGTTCAACACCGGGGAGCTGTTTTTT. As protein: CASSQERKVFNTGELFF.

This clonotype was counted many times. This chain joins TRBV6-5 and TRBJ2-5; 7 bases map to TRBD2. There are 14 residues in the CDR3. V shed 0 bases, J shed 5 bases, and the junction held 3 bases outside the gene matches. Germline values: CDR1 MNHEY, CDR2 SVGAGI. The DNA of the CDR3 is TGTGCCAGCAGTTACTCGGGGAGGGTGGAGACCCAGTACTTC. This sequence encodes CASSYSGRVETQYF.

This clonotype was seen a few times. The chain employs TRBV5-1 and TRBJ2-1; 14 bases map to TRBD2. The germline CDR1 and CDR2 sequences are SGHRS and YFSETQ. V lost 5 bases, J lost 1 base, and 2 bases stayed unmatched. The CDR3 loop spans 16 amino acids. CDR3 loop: CASSWTSGGSYNEQFF. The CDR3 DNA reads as TGCGCCAGCAGTTGGACTAGCGGGGGGTCCTACAATGAGCAGTTCTTC.

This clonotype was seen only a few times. The CDR3 is CASGRDGYNSPLHF. CDR3 nucleotide sequence: TGCGCCAGCGGAAGGGACGGATATAATTCACCCCTCCACTTT. This chain joins TRBV23-1 and TRBJ1-6; tentative D call: TRBD1 (5 bases). TRBV23-1 is reported as an ORF; its role is uncertain. V lost 8 bases to trimming and J lost 4 bases, with 12 bases between them. There are 14 residues in the CDR3.

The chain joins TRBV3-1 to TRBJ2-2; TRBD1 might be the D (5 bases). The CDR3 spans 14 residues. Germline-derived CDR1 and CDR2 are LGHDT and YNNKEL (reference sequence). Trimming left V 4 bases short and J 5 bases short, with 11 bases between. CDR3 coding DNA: TGTGCCAGCAGCCCGCCGACAGATACCGGGGAGCTGTTTTTT. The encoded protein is CASSPPTDTGELFF.

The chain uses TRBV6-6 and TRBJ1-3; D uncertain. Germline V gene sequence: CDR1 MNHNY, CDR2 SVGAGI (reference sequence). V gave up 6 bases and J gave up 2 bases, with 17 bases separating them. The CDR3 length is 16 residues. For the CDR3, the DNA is TGTGCCAGCAGACGCCCCGGGGTACGGGCTGGAAACACCATATATTTT. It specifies CASRRPGVRAGNTIYF.

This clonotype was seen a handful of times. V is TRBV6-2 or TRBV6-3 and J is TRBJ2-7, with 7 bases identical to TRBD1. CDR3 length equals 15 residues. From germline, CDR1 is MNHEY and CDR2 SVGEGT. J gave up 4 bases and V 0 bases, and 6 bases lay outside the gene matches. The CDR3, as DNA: TGTGCCAGCAGTTACTCGCCAGGGGGTTGGTACGAGCAGTACGTC. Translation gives CASSYSPGGWYEQYV.

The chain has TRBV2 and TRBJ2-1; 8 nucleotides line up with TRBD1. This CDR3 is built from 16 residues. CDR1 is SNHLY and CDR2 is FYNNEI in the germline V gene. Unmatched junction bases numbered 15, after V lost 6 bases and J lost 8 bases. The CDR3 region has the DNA TGTGCCAGCAGGGGCCCGACAGGGGATCCTGAACATGAGCAGTTCTTC. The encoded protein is CASRGPTGDPEHEQFF.

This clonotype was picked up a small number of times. CDR3 sequence reads: CASTRSGGSYEQYF. The CDR3 nucleotides read TGTGCCAGCACCCGTTCAGGGGGCTCTTACGAGCAGTACTTC. The chain joins TRBV7-9 to TRBJ2-7; 8 nucleotides line up with TRBD1. The CDR3 contains 14 residues. V was clipped by 7 bases and J by 4 bases; unmatched bases: 9. The V gene's germline CDR1 is SEHNR and CDR2 FQNEAQ (reference sequence).

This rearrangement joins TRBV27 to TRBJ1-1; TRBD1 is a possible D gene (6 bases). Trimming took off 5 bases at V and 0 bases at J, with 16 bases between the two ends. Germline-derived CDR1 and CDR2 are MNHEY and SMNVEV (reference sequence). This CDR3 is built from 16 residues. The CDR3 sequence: CASSLRQEPLNTEAFF. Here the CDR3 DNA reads TGTGCCAGCAGTCTCAGACAGGAACCTCTGAACACTGAAGCTTTCTTT.

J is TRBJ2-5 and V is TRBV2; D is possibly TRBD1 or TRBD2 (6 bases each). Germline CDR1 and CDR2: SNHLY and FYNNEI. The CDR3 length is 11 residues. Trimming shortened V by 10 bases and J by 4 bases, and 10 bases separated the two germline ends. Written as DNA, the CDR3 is TGTGCCACCAGGGGAGGAGAGACCCAGTACTTC. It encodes CATRGGETQYF.

The CDR3 DNA is TGTGCCAGCAGCTCCTATAGCGGTGCAGCCTACGAGCAGTACTTC. Translated, it gives CASSSYSGAAYEQYF. This rearrangement joins TRBV11-2 to TRBJ2-7, with D possibly being TRBD2 (6 bases). Trimming left V 4 bases short and J 2 bases short, with 15 bases between. Germline loops: CDR1 SGHAT, CDR2 FQNNGV. CDR3 length: 15 amino acids.

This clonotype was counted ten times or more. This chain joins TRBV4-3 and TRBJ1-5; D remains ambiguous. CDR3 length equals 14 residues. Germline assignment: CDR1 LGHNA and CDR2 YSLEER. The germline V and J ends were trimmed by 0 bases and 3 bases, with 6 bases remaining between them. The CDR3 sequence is CASSQDADNQPQHF. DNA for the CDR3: TGCGCCAGCAGCCAAGATGCGGACAATCAGCCCCAGCATTTT.

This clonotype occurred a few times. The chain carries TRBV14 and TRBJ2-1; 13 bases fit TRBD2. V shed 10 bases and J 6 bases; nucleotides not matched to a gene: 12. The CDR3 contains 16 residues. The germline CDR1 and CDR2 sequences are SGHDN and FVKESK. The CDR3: CAIAALAGGPGNEQFF. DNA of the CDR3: TGTGCCATCGCCGCACTAGCGGGGGGGCCGGGCAATGAGCAGTTCTTC. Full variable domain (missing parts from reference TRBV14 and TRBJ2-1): EAGVTQFPSHSVIEKGQTVTLRCDPISGHDNLYWYRRVMGKEIKFLLHFVKESKQDESGMPNNRFLAERTGGTYSTLKVQPAELEDSGVYFCAIAALAGGPGNEQFFGPGTRLTVL.

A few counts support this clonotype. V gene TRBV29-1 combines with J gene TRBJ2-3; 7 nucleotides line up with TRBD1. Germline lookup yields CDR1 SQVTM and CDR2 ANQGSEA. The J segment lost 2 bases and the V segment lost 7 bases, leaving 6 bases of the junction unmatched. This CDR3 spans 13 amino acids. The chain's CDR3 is CSDGQDPTDTQYF. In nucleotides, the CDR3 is TGCAGCGATGGACAGGACCCCACAGATACGCAGTATTTT.

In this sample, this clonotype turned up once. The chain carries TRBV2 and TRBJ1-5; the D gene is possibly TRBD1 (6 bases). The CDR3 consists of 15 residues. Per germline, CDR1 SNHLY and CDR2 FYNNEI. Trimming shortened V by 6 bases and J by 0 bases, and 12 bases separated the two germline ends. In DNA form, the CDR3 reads TGTGCCAGCAGCGCGACAGGATATAGCAATCAGCCCCAGCATTTT. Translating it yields CASSATGYSNQPQHF.

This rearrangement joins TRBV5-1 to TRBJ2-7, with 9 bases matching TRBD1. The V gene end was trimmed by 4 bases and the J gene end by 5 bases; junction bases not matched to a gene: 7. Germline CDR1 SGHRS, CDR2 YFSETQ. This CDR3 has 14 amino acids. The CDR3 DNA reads TGCGCCAGCAGCCCCCGGGACAGGGTCCACGAGCAGTACTTC. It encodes CASSPRDRVHEQYF.

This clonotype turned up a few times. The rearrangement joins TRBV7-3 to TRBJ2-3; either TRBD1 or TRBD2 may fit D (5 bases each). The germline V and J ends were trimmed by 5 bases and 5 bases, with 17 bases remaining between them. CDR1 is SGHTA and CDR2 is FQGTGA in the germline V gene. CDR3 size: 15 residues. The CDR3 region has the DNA TGTGCCAGCAGCCCGAGGGGTAACGCACGAGATACGCAGTATTTT. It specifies CASSPRGNARDTQYF. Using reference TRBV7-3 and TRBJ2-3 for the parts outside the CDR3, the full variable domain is GAGVSQTPSNKVTEKGKYVELRCDPISGHTALYWYRQSLGQGPEFLIYFQGTGAADDSGLPNDRFFAVRPEGSVSTLKIQRTERGDSAVYLCASSPRGNARDTQYFGPGTRLTVL.

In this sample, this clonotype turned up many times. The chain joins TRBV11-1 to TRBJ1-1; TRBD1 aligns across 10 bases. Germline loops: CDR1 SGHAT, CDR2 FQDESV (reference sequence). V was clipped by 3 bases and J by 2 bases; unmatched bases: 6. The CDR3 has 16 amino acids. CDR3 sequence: CASSFPGQGHNTEAFF. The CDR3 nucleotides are TGTGCCAGCAGCTTTCCGGGACAGGGGCATAACACTGAAGCTTTCTTT.

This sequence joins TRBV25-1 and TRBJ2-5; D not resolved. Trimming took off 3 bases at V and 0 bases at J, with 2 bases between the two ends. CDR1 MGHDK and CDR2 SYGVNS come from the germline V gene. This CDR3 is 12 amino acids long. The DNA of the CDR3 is TGTGCCAGCAGTGAGAACCAAGAGACCCAGTACTTC. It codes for CASSENQETQYF.

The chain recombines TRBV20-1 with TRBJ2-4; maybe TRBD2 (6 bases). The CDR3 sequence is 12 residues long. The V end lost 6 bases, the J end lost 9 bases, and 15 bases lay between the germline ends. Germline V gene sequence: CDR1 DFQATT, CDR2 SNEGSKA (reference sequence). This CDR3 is CSAVLGGGIQYF. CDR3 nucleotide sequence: TGCAGTGCAGTCTTGGGGGGTGGCATTCAGTACTTC.

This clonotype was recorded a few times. The CDR3 DNA reads TGTGCCAGCTCACCCCGATTGACAGGGGAGGACTATGGCTACACCTTC. Protein sequence: CASSPRLTGEDYGYTF. The V gene is TRBV18, the J gene TRBJ1-2; TRBD1 agrees at 8 bases. V lost 3 bases and J lost 3; bases outside the gene matches: 9. The germline gives CDR1 KGHSH, CDR2 LQKENI. The CDR3 spans 16 residues.

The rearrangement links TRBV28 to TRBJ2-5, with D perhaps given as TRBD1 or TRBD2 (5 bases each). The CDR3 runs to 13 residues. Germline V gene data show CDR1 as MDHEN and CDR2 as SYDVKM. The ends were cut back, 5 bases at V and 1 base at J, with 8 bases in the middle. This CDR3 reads CASSVGTQETQYF. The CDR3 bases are TGTGCCAGCAGTGTCGGGACCCAAGAGACCCAGTACTTC.